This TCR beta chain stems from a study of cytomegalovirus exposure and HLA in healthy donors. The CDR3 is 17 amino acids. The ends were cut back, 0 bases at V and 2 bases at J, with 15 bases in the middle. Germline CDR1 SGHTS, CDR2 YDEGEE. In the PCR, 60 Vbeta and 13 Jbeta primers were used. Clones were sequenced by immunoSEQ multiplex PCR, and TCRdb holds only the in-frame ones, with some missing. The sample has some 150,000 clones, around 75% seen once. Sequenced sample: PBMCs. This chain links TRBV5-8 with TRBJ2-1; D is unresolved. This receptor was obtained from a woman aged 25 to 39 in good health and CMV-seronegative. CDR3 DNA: TGTGCCAGCAGCTTGGCCCGACCGGGTTTAACCTACAATGAGCAGTTCTTC. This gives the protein CASSLARPGLTYNEQFF. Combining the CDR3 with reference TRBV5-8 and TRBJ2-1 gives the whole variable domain EAGVTQSPTHLIKTRGQQATLRCSPISGHTSVYWYQQALGLGLQFLLWYDEGEERNRGNFPPRFSGRQFPNYSSELNVNALELEDSALYLCASSLARPGLTYNEQFFGPGTRLTVL.